This is a list of T cell receptor beta chains from one sample in a study of lymphopenia after photon versus proton radiotherapy. Produced via immunoSEQ multiplex PCR; TCRdb's table is partial and in-frame only. The repertoire holds about 12,000 clones, with around 90% as singletons. The sequencing here drew on peripheral blood, taken from a patient treated with proton-based radiotherapy. These receptors were collected from a man in his 60s with pancreatic cancer. Both conserved end residues are part of each CDR3. D genes are given only for firm matches. Rows give clone size only sometimes, using once, few, many, or a class for an expanded clone.

>-|-|TRBV7-7|TRBJ2-7
CASSLAESSYEQYF
TGTGCTAGCAGCTTAGCGGAGAGTTCCTACGAGCAGTACTTC
>-|-|TRBV11-2|TRBJ1-4
CASSLGPPGDEKLFF
TGTGCCAGCAGCTTAGGTCCTCCAGGGGATGAAAAACTGTTTTTT
>-|TRBD2|TRBV9|TRBJ2-5
CASSLGLADFRETQYF
TGTGCCAGCTCCCTGGGTCTAGCGGACTTTCGGGAGACCCAGTACTTC
>-|-|TRBV11-2|TRBJ1-2
CASSIGQLDGYTF
TGTGCCAGCAGCATCGGACAGCTTGATGGCTACACCTTC
>-|TRBD1|TRBV13|TRBJ1-2
CASSLEGQINYGYTF
TGTGCCAGCAGCTTAGAGGGACAGATAAACTATGGCTACACCTTC
>-|-|TRBV7-6|TRBJ2-2
CASSLGHNTGELFF
TGTGCCAGCAGCTTGGGACATAACACCGGGGAGCTGTTTTTT
>-|TRBD2|TRBV9|TRBJ2-5
CASSVWGGKETQYF
TGTGCCAGCAGCGTATGGGGGGGTAAGGAGACCCAGTACTTC
>-|TRBD1|TRBV14|TRBJ1-3
CASSLRTGLSGNTIYF
TGTGCCAGCAGCCTCCGGACAGGGCTCTCTGGAAACACCATATATTTT
>-|-|TRBV7-2|TRBJ2-7
CASSSRQSHEEQYF
TGTGCCAGCAGCTCCCGACAGTCCCACGAGGAGCAGTACTTC
>-|-|TRBV11-2|TRBJ1-2
CASSLGQLTNYGYTF
TGTGCCAGCAGCTTAGGACAGCTTACTAACTATGGCTACACCTTC
>-|TRBD2|TRBV6-1|TRBJ2-1
CASSVTSGWYNEQFF
TGTGCCAGCAGTGTTACTAGCGGGTGGTACAATGAGCAGTTCTTC
>once|TRBD1|TRBV5-1|TRBJ1-6
CASSYRDRDSPLHF
TGCGCCAGCAGCTACCGGGACAGAGATTCACCCCTCCACTTT
>-|-|TRBV30|TRBJ2-2
CAWTGELGAGELFF
TGTGCCTGGACCGGGGAGCTGGGGGCCGGGGAGCTGTTTTTT
>-|-|TRBV11-2|TRBJ2-1
CASSLDGPGVIEQFF
TGTGCCAGCAGCTTAGATGGGCCGGGGGTGATTGAGCAGTTCTTC
>-|-|TRBV6-1|TRBJ1-4
CASSDTAGFREKLFF
TGTGCCAGCAGTGATACGGCGGGGTTTCGAGAAAAACTGTTTTTT
>-|-|TRBV19|TRBJ2-1
CASSIPGLGSYNEQFF
TGTGCCAGTAGTATTCCGGGACTCGGATCCTACAATGAGCAGTTCTTC
>-|-|TRBV7-8|TRBJ2-7
CASSLGHRSYEQYF
TGTGCCAGCAGCTTAGGACATCGCAGCTACGAGCAGTACTTC
>once|-|TRBV29-1|TRBJ2-3
CSAPGELISDTQYF
TGCAGCGCTCCGGGGGAACTGATCTCAGATACGCAGTATTTT
>-|TRBD2|TRBV7-3|TRBJ2-3
CASSSSGLKDTQYF
TGTGCCAGCAGCTCCTCGGGACTAAAAGATACGCAGTATTTT
>-|TRBD1|TRBV6-1|TRBJ1-2
CASSLTGDYGYTF
TGTGCCAGCAGTCTGACAGGGGACTATGGCTACACCTTC
>-|-|TRBV2|TRBJ2-7
CASSGVRVGYEQYF
TGTGCCAGCAGTGGGGTCAGGGTGGGCTACGAGCAGTACTTC